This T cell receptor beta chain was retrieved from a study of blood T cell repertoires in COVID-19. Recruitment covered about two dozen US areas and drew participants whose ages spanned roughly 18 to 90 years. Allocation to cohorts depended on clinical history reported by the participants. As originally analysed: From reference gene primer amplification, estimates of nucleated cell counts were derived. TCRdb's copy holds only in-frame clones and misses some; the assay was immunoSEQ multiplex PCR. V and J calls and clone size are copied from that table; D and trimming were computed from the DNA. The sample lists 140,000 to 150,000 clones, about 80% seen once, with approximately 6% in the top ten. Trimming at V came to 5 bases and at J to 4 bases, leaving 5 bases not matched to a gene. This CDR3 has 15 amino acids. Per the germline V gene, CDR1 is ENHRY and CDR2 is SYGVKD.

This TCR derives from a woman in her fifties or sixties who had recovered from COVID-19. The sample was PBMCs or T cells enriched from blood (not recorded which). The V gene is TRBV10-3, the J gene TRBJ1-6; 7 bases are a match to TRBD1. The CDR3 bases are TGTGCCATCAGTACCGGGACAGATTATAATTCACCCCTCCACTTT. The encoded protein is CAISTGTDYNSPLHF.